This T cell receptor beta chain was sequenced for a study of vaccination effects on CD4 cells after COVID-19. Using viral peptide pools, the ViraFEST assay grew out antigen-specific CD4+ T cells prior to sequencing. Following 10 days of culture, CD4+ T cells were isolated. Vaccine recipients, nucleocapsid antibody negative, had no prior SARS-CoV-2 infection. On days 3 and 7, fresh IL-2 medium replaced half the medium. The CDR3 is made up of 13 amino acids. V was clipped by 4 bases and J by 3 bases, with 7 bases between them. The germline V gene has CDR1 SGHNT and CDR2 YYREEE (reference sequence). Study-wide results and caveats: Vaccine-induced clones in healthy vaccinees cross-reacted with common cold coronaviruses in only 1 of 255 cases. There was marked clonal contraction among infection- and vaccine-induced clones late after vaccination.

TCRdb's table, derived via immunoSEQ multiplex PCR, lists solely in-frame clones and lacks some. The data show 67,000 or so clones, approximately 70% seen once. In regard to this clone: Its target is unknown.

This clonotype was obtained from a human donor who received a COVID-19 vaccine. The chain joins TRBV5-4 to TRBJ1-4; D is unclear. Material: CD4+ T cells from PBMCs cultured with HCoV-OC43 spike peptides, obtained before COVID-19 vaccination. The subset is: HCoV-OC43 spike overlapping peptide pool stimulation. The CDR3 loop reads CASSERANEKLFF. CDR3 nucleotides: TGTGCCAGCAGCGAACGGGCTAATGAAAAACTGTTTTTT.